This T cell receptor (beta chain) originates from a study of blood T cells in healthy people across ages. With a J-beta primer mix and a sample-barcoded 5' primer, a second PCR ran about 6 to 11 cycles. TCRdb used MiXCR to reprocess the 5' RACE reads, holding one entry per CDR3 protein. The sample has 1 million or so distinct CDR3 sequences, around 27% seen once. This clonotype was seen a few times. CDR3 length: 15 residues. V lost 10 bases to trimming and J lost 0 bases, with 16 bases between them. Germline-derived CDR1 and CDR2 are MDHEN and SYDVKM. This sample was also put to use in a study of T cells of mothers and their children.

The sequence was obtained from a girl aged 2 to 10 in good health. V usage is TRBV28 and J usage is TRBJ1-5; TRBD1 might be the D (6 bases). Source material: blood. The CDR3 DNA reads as TGTGCCACCGTGGGGGCGGACAATAGCAATCAGCCCCAGCATTTT. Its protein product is CATVGADNSNQPQHF.